This record concerns one T cell receptor (beta chain) sequence. Its antigen specificity is not known. The input lacks base qualities; no much larger clone sits a single base away. V and J are trimmed by 1 base and 4 bases, and the gene matches miss 10 bases of the junction. From the germline V gene (reference sequence), CDR1 is LGHDT and CDR2 is YNNKEL. There are 18 amino acids in the CDR3, from cysteine to phenylalanine inclusive. Just CDR3 DNA is preserved here, 54 bases in frame from base 1. This sample is drawn from a study of blood T cell repertoires in COVID-19 (TCRdb year 2020). Broadly, across the study: The collaborator samples originated in the United States, Italy and Spain and spanned the acute and convalescent phases of COVID-19. The material from the prospective study consisted of cDNA or gDNA derived from T cells, B-cell-depleted T cells, or PBMCs. Subjects who had been exposed to COVID-19, were actively infected with it, or had recovered from it provided the deeply sampled blood TCRbeta repertoires that made up the dataset. A freely available public database, intended as a resource for researchers studying the immune response to SARS-CoV-2, is where the repertoires were released. The samples were drawn from two sources: the first 160 participants of the ongoing ImmuneRACE study, and 1,200 or so subjects contributed by 6 global collaborators. A de-identified subject ID, COVID-19 status, age in years and sex were almost always included in the sample metadata. HLA class I and class II types, where available, came from metadata supplied by the sample provider rather than from assay-based typing. General findings and caveats noted by the study authors: How much clinical and demographic metadata was included differed by source and by participant, and the metadata was provided uncurated.

The immunoSEQ Assay, a bias-controlled multiplex PCR, was used to amplify TCRbeta CDR3 regions from genomic DNA. Per the original workflow: The number of nucleated cells in each sample was estimated by amplification of reference gene primers within the assay. Sequence reads were collapsed and filtered to measure the absolute abundance of every unique TCRbeta CDR3 rearrangement. For each sample, productive Simpson clonality was calculated by taking the square root of Simpson's diversity index across productive rearrangements. TCRdb limited this immuneACCESS table to in-frame rearrangements with V and J called. A share of clones is missing; checked studies link under half to unresolved V genes, and the rest is unexplained. D and trimming come from the DNA, and the V and J calls and clone size come from that table. Here the sample has 80,000 to 100,000 clones; 90% occur a single time. The top ten constitute about 1.7% of the sample.

Each collaborating institution followed its own protocols to collect whole blood in K2EDTA tubes. For TCRbeta analysis, collaborators shipped samples as frozen whole blood, isolated PBMCs, or DNA extracted from either of those sample types. The origin of this receptor is a man in his sixties with acute or convalescent COVID-19. Recombination joined TRBV3-1 (or the pseudogene TRBV3-2) with TRBJ2-1; 10 central bases correspond to TRBD1. The sequencing input was peripheral blood. For the CDR3, the sequence is CASSQGPPGQGSYNEQFF. The bases read TGTGCCAGCAGCCAAGGTCCCCCGGGACAGGGGTCGTACAATGAGCAGTTCTTC.